The 9 T cell receptor beta chains below come from one sample, sequenced in a study of naive and memory T cell subsets. Amplification of ligated cDNA took four PCR rounds with SP2 and nested alpha and beta constant primers. TCRdb re-derived calls from the UMI-ligation and nested PCR reads in MiXCR, one entry per CDR3 protein. The table records 20,000 to 25,000 distinct CDR3 sequences, roughly 6% of them present only once. The treatment is: skin biopsy from PPD injection site in Mantoux-positive individual. TCR cDNA received a 3' ligated oligonucleotide that carried a UMI. The source was skin, collected from a tuberculin skin test site. Every receptor here comes from an adult in good health.

In its sample, this clonotype was seen a few times. The chain joins TRBV3-1 to TRBJ2-3; D is ambiguous. CDR3 length: 14 amino acids. Germline lookup yields CDR1 LGHDT and CDR2 YNNKEL (reference sequence). Trimming took 4 bases from V and 0 from J, leaving 8 bases between them. This CDR3 reads CASSPTSSTDTQYF. As DNA, the CDR3 is TGTGCCAGCAGCCCAACCTCTAGCACAGATACGCAGTATTTT.

This clonotype was recorded a few times. V gene TRBV18 combines with J gene TRBJ2-1; 12 bases are shared with TRBD2. The CDR3 consists of 18 residues. Germline assignment: CDR1 KGHSH and CDR2 LQKENI. V was clipped by 1 base and J by 5 bases; unmatched bases: 9. The DNA for the CDR3 is TGTGCCAGCTCACCACTCGGGCTAGCGGGAGGGCCGAACAATGAGCAGTTCTTC. Its protein is CASSPLGLAGGPNNEQFF. Filled out from reference TRBV18 and TRBJ2-1, the complete variable domain reads NAGVMQNPRHLVRRRGQEARLRCSPMKGHSHVYWYRQLPEEGLKFMVYLQKENIIDESGMPKERFSAEFPKEGPSILRIQQVVRGDSAAYFCASSPLGLAGGPNNEQFFGPGTRLTVL.

The rearrangement uses TRBV7-2 and TRBJ1-1; D not resolved. This CDR3 has 14 amino acids. Trimming shortened V by 1 base and J by 6 bases, and 12 bases separated the two germline ends. Germline-derived CDR1 and CDR2 are SGHTA and FQGNSA. Written as DNA, the CDR3 is TGTGCCAGCAGCTTAGAAGTGAGGGTCTCTGAAGCTTTCTTT. Protein product: CASSLEVRVSEAFF. The full variable domain, in which reference TRBV7-2 and TRBJ1-1 provide the parts outside the CDR3, is GAGVSQSPSNKVTEKGKDVELRCDPISGHTALYWYRQSLGQGLEFLIYFQGNSAPDKSGLPSDRFSAERTGGSVSTLTIQRTQQEDSAVYLCASSLEVRVSEAFFGQGTRLTVV.

This clonotype was seen at least ten times. The chain joins TRBV13 to TRBJ2-5; no reliable D call. Germline loops: CDR1 PRHDT, CDR2 FYEKMQ (reference sequence). The CDR3 consists of 13 residues. The V end lost 2 bases, the J end lost 2 bases, and 6 bases lay between the germline ends. This chain's CDR3 is CASSLMTQETQYF. CDR3 bases: TGTGCCAGCAGCTTAATGACACAAGAGACCCAGTACTTC. The complete variable domain, with remaining parts taken from reference TRBV13 and TRBJ2-5, reads AAGVIQSPRHLIKEKRETATLKCYPIPRHDTVYWYQQGPGQDPQFLISFYEKMQSDKGSIPDRFSAQQFSDYHSELNMSSLELGDSALYFCASSLMTQETQYFGPGTRLLVL.

This clonotype occurred a few times. The chain employs TRBV7-2 and TRBJ2-4; 10 bases match TRBD1. Germline V lookup: CDR1 SGHTA, CDR2 FQGNSA. This CDR3 is 18 amino acids long. V lost 4 bases to trimming and J lost 7 bases; unmatched junction nucleotides: 16. The CDR3 reads CASSSPRDRGSWANIQYF. For the CDR3, the DNA is TGTGCCAGCAGCTCCCCGAGGGACAGGGGTAGTTGGGCGAACATTCAGTACTTC.

At least ten counts were recorded for this clonotype. V is TRBV7-9 and J is TRBJ2-1; 8 nucleotides match TRBD2. The germline V gene encodes CDR1 SEHNR and CDR2 FQNEAQ (reference sequence). The CDR3 contains 11 residues. Unmatched junction bases numbered 4, after V lost 6 bases and J lost 12 bases. This CDR3 reads CASSSGTRQFF. The CDR3, as DNA: TGTGCCAGCAGTTCCGGGACTAGGCAGTTCTTC.

This clonotype was seen at least ten times. The rearrangement links TRBV5-1 to TRBJ1-1, with 8 nucleotides matching TRBD1. This CDR3 has 15 amino acids. The V segment lost 0 bases and the J segment 5 bases; nucleotides outside the gene matches: 6. CDR1 and CDR2 (germline): SGHRS, YFSETQ. The CDR3 spells CASSLEPTGETEAFF. In DNA form, the CDR3 reads TGCGCCAGCAGCTTGGAGCCGACAGGGGAAACTGAAGCTTTCTTT.

This clonotype has only a few counts. V gene TRBV28 combines with J gene TRBJ2-1, with 14 bases fitting TRBD2. This CDR3 region has 18 residues. The germline CDR1 and CDR2 sequences are MDHEN and SYDVKM. V lost 5 bases and J lost 6; bases outside the gene matches: 12. This CDR3 is CASSKGTSGRLLGNEQFF. The CDR3 coding sequence is TGTGCCAGCAGTAAGGGGACTAGCGGGAGATTATTGGGCAATGAGCAGTTCTTC.

This clonotype is medium-sized in the sample. The gene calls are TRBV4-1 and TRBJ2-1; perhaps TRBD2 as D (6 bases). This CDR3 contains 14 residues. V was pared by 8 bases and J by 0 bases, with 11 bases between. CDR1 is MGHRA, CDR2 YSYEKL, per germline. CDR3 sequence: CASGGGSSYNEQFF. The CDR3 DNA is TGCGCCAGCGGCGGAGGGAGCTCCTACAATGAGCAGTTCTTC.